This entry is about one T cell receptor beta chain. This record comes from a study of blood T cell repertoires in COVID-19. Study processing details: From reference gene primer amplification, estimates of nucleated cell counts were derived. The table came from immunoSEQ multiplex PCR; TCRdb's copy has only in-frame clones and leaves some out. V and J calls and clone size are as listed in that table; D and trimming were resolved from the DNA. The sample yields 250,000 to 350,000 clones, 75% to 90% seen once. Germline-derived CDR1 and CDR2 are SGHNT and YYREEE (reference sequence). The length of the CDR3 is 15 residues. V was pared by 3 bases and J by 7 bases, with 13 bases of the junction left unmatched.

The sequencing sample was made of peripheral blood. This TCR was sampled from a woman aged 45 to 65 who had recovered from COVID-19. The chain combines TRBV5-4 with TRBJ2-7, with TRBD1 matching 7 bases. The CDR3 coding sequence is TGTGCCAGCAGCTCGAGAAGGGGGCGCGATGGGGAGCAGTACTTC. Amino acids: CASSSRRGRDGEQYF. The entire variable domain, with the rest obtained from reference TRBV5-4 and TRBJ2-7, is as follows: ETGVTQSPTHLIKTRGQQVTLRCSSQSGHNTVSWYQQALGQGPQFIFQYYREEENGRGNFPPRFSGLQFPNYSSELNVNALELDDSALYLCASSSRRGRDGEQYFGPGTRLTVT.